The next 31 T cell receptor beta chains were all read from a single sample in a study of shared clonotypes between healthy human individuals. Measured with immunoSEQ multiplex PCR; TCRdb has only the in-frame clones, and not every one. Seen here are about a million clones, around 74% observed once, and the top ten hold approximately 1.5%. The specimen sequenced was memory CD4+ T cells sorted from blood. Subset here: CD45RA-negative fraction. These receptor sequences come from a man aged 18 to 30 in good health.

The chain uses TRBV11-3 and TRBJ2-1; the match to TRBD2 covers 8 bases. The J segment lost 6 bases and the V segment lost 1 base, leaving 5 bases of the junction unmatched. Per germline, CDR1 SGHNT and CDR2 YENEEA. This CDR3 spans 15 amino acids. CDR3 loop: CASSLGLARTNEQFF. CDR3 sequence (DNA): TGTGCCAGCAGCTTAGGACTAGCGCGTACCAATGAGCAGTTCTTC.

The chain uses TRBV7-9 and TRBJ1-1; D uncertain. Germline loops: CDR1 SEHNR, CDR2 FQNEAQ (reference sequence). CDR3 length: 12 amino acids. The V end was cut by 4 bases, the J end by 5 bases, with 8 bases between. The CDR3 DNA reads TGTGCCAGCAGCTCCAAGGGTACTGAAGCTTTCTTT. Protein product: CASSSKGTEAFF.

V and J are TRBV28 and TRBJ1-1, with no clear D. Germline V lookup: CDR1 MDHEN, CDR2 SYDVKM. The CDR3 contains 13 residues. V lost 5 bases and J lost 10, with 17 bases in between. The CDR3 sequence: CASSPAGPQPAFF. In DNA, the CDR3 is TGTGCCAGCAGTCCCGCTGGACCTCAACCAGCTTTCTTT.

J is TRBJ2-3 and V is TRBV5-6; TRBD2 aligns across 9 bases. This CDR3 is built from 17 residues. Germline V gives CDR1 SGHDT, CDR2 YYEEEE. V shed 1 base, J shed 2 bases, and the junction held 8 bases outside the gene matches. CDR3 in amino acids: CASSLWGLALFTDTQYF. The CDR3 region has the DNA TGTGCCAGCAGCTTGTGGGGACTAGCCCTTTTCACAGATACGCAGTATTTT.

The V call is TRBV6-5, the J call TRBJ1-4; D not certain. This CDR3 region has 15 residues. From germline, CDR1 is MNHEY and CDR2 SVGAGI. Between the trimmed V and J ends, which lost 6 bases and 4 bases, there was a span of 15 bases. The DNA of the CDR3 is TGTGCCAGCAGAGAAAGGTTCCAGAGTAATGAAAAACTGTTTTTT. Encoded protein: CASRERFQSNEKLFF.

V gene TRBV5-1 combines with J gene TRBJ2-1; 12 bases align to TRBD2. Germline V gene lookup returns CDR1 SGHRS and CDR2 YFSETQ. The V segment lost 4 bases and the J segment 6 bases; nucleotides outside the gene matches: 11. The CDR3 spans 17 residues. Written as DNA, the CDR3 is TGCGCCAGCAGCGACCGTAACCTAGCGGGAGGGCTCAATGAGCAGTTCTTC. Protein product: CASSDRNLAGGLNEQFF.

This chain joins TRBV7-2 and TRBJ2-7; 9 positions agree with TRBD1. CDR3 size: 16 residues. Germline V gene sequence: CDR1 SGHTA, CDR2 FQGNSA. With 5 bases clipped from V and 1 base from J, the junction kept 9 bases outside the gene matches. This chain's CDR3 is CASSPAPGTGSYEQYF. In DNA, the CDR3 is TGTGCCAGCAGCCCGGCTCCCGGGACAGGGTCCTACGAGCAGTACTTC.

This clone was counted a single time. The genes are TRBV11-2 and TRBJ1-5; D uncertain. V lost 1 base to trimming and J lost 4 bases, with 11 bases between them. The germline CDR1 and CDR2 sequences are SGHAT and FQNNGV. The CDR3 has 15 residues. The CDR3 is CASSLVVRANQPQHF. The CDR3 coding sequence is TGTGCCAGCAGCTTAGTGGTACGGGCAAATCAGCCCCAGCATTTT.

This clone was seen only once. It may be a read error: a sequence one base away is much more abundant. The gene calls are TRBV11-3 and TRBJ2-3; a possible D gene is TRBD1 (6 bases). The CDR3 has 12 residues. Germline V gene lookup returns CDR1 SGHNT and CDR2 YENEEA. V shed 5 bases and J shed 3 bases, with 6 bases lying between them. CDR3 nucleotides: TGTGCCAGCAGCCAGGGGACAGATACGCAGTATTTT. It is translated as CASSQGTDTQYF.

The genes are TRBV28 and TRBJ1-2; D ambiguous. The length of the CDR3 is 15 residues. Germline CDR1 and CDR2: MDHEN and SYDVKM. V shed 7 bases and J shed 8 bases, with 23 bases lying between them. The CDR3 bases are TGTGCCAGCATGCCTTTCTCGCGGCCCGGTGGGGGCTACACCTTC. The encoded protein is CASMPFSRPGGGYTF.

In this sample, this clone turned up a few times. CDR3 DNA sequence: TGTGCCAGCAGCTTAGACAGGGGCCCAGCTTTCTTT. Amino acids: CASSLDRGPAFF. The chain combines TRBV13 with TRBJ1-1, with 7 bases identical to TRBD1. V trimming: 1 base; J trimming: 10 bases; junction bases outside the gene matches: 3. The CDR3 covers 12 residues. Looked up from germline, CDR1 is PRHDT and CDR2 is FYEKMQ (reference sequence).

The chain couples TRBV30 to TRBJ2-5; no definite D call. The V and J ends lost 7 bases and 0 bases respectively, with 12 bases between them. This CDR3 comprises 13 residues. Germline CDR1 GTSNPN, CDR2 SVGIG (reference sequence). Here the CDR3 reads CASQRANQETQYF. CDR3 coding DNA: TGTGCCTCCCAAAGGGCTAACCAAGAGACCCAGTACTTC.

CDR3 sequence: CASSVGGVTGNYEQYF. Written as DNA, the CDR3 is TGTGCCAGCAGCGTAGGGGGGGTGACAGGGAACTACGAGCAGTACTTC. The V gene is TRBV9, the J gene TRBJ2-7; weak D call: TRBD1 (7 bases). Looked up from germline, CDR1 is SGDLS and CDR2 is YYNGEE. The CDR3 spans 16 residues. Trimming removed 0 bases at V and 3 bases at J, with 16 bases between.

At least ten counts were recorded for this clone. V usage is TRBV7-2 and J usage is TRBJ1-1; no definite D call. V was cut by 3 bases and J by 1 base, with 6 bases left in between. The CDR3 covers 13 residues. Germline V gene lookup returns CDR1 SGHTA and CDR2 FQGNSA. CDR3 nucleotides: TGTGCCAGCAGCTTCGTTAGGAACACTGAAGCTTTCTTT. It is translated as CASSFVRNTEAFF.

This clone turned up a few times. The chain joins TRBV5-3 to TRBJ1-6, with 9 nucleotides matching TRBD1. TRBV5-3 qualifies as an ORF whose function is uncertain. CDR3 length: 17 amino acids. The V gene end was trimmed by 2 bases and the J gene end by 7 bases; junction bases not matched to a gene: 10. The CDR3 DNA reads TGTGCCAGAAGCTTCCGGGACAGGGTTAAGGGAAATTCACCCCTCCACTTT. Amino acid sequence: CARSFRDRVKGNSPLHF.

In nucleotides, the CDR3 is TGTGCCAGTCTACAGGGGTACGGAGGCTATGGCTACACCTTC. This translates into CASLQGYGGYGYTF. The rearrangement links TRBV28 to TRBJ1-2; 7 nucleotides align to TRBD1. The V gene's germline CDR1 is MDHEN and CDR2 SYDVKM. V was clipped by 9 bases and J by 4 bases; unmatched bases: 11. The CDR3 is made up of 14 amino acids.

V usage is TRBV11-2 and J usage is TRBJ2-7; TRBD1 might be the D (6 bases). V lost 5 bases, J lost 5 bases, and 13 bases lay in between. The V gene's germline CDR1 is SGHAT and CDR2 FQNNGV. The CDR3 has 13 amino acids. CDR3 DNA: TGTGCCAGCAGCCTCTACAGGGTCCACGAGCAGTACTTC. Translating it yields CASSLYRVHEQYF.

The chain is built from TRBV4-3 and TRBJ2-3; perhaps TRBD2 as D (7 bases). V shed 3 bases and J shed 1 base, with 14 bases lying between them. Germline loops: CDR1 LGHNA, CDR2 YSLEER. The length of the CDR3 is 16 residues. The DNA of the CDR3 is TGCGCCAGCAGCCACACGCCGGGGGGCGGCACAGATACGCAGTATTTT. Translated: CASSHTPGGGTDTQYF.

The DNA for the CDR3 is TGTGCCAGCAGCACAGGGTCTCAGCCCCAGCATTTT. Its translation is CASSTGSQPQHF. The chain couples TRBV27 to TRBJ1-5; D is possibly TRBD1 (6 bases). Trimming took off 6 bases at V and 6 bases at J, with 9 bases between the two ends. Germline V gene lookup returns CDR1 MNHEY and CDR2 SMNVEV (reference sequence). This CDR3 comprises 12 residues.

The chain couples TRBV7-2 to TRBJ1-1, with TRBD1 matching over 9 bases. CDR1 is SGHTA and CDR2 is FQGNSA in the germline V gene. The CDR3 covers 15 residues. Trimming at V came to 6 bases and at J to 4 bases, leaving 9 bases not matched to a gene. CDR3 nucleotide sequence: TGTGCCAGCAGTCCAGGAGGGACAGGGTCCACTGAAGCTTTCTTT. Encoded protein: CASSPGGTGSTEAFF.

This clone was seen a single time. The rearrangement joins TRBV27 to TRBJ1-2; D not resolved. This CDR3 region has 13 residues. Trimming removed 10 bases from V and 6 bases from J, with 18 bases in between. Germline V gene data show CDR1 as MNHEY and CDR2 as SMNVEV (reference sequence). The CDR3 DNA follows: TGTGCCACCCTAACGAGAAGGTCGGATGGCTACACCTTC. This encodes CATLTRRSDGYTF.

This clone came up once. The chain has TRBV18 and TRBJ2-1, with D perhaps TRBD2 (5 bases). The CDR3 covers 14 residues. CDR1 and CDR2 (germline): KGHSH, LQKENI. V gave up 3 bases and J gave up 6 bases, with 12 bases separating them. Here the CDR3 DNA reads TGTGCCAGCTCACCCCGTAGCGCGGCCAATGAGCAGTTCTTC. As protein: CASSPRSAANEQFF. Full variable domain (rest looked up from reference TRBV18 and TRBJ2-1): NAGVMQNPRHLVRRRGQEARLRCSPMKGHSHVYWYRQLPEEGLKFMVYLQKENIIDESGMPKERFSAEFPKEGPSILRIQQVVRGDSAAYFCASSPRSAANEQFFGPGTRLTVL.

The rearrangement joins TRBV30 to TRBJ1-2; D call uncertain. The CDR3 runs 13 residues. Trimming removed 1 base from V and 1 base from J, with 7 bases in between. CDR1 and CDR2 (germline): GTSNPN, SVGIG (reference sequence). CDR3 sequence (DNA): TGTGCCTGGAGTGCACAACATAACTATGGCTACACCTTC. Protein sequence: CAWSAQHNYGYTF.

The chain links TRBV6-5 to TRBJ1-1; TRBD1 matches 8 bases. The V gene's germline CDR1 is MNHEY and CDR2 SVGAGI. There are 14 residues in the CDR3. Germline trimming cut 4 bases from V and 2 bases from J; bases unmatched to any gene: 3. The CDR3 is CASSFGQGNTEAFF. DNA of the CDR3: TGTGCCAGCAGTTTCGGACAGGGAAACACTGAAGCTTTCTTT.

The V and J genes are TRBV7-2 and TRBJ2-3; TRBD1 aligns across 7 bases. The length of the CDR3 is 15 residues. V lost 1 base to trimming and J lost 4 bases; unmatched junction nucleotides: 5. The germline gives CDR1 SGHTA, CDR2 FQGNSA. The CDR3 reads CASSLGRQGSDTQYF. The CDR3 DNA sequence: TGTGCCAGCAGCTTAGGGCGACAGGGCTCAGATACGCAGTATTTT.

CDR3 DNA: TGTGCCAGCAGTCCGCGGACATACTACGAGCAGTACTTC. Protein sequence: CASSPRTYYEQYF. V gene TRBV27 combines with J gene TRBJ2-7, with D maybe TRBD1 (5 bases). This CDR3 has 13 residues. CDR1 is MNHEY, CDR2 SMNVEV, per germline (reference sequence). Between the trimmed V and J ends, which lost 5 bases and 3 bases, there was a span of 11 bases.

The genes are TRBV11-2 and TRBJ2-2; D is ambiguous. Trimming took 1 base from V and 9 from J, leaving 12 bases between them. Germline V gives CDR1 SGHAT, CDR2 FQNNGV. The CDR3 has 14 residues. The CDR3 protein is CASSLVGLGWELFF. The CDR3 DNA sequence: TGTGCCAGCAGCTTAGTTGGTCTGGGATGGGAGCTGTTTTTT.

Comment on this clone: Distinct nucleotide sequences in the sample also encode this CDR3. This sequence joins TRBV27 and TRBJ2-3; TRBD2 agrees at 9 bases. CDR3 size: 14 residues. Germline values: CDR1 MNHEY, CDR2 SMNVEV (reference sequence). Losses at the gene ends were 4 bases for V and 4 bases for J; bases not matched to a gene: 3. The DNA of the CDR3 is TGTGCCAGCAGTTCGGGACTAGCAGCAGATACGCAGTATTTT. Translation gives CASSSGLAADTQYF.

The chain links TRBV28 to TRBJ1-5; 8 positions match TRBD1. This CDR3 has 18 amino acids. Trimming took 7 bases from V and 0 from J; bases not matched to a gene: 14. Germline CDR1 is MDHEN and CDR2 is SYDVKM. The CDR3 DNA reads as TGTGCCAGCATCCCTAGGACAGGGATATCTTATAGCAATCAGCCCCAGCATTTT. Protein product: CASIPRTGISYSNQPQHF.

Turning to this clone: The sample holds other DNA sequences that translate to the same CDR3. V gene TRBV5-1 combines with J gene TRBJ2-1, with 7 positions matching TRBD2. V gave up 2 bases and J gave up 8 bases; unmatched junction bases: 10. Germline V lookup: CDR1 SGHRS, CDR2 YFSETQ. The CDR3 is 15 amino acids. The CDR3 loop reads CASSLAGRAVDEQFF. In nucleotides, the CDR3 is TGCGCCAGCAGCTTAGCGGGGAGGGCTGTCGATGAGCAGTTCTTC.

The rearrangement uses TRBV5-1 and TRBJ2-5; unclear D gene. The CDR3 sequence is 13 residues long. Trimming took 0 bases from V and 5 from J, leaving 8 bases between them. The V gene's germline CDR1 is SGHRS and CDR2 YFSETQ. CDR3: CASSLGMTETQYF. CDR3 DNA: TGCGCCAGCAGCTTGGGGATGACGGAGACCCAGTACTTC.